A selection of T cell receptor beta chains follows, all from one sample in a study of Ad26.COV2.S vaccination and SARS-CoV-2 variants. Some clones are missing from TCRdb's copy, which holds only in-frame ones; the method was immunoSEQ multiplex PCR. The table includes roughly 700,000 clones, 70% to 90% detected once. Here the sequenced sample was peripheral blood, taken in a trial of Ad26.COV2.S vaccine versus placebo. These receptors were taken from a person aged 18-65 years who received the Ad26.COV2.S COVID-19 vaccine or a placebo. CDR3s include the opening cysteine and the closing phenylalanine or tryptophan. The D gene is left open where the match is weak. Expanded clones get a size class; other rows say once, few or many, or leave the size out.

TRBD1 TRBJ1-3 TRBV6-5 14 . CASSIGQGSNTIYF TGTGCCAGCAGCATCGGACAGGGGAGCAACACCATATATTTT
. TRBJ1-1 TRBV20-1 11 . CRDGRFAEAFF TGTCGGGATGGGCGCTTCGCTGAAGCTTTCTTT
TRBD2 TRBJ2-3 TRBV10-3 15 . CAISAASGMVDTQYF TGTGCCATCAGTGCGGCTAGCGGGATGGTTGATACGCAGTATTTT
TRBD2 TRBJ2-1 TRBV3-1/TRBV3-2 15 . CASSLLAGASFEQFF TGTGCCAGCAGTCTCCTAGCGGGAGCGTCTTTTGAGCAGTTCTTC
. TRBJ2-7 TRBV6-1 16 . CASSDWTRMRIFEQYF TGTGCCAGCAGTGACTGGACACGGATGCGTATTTTCGAGCAGTACTTC
TRBD1 TRBJ1-1 TRBV5-1 14 . CASSVEGGTEGAFF TGCGCCAGCAGCGTTGAGGGCGGGACAGAGGGAGCTTTCTTT
TRBD1 TRBJ1-2 TRBV30 14 once CAWRHADRAYGYTF TGTGCCTGGCGTCACGCGGACAGGGCCTATGGCTACACCTTC
TRBD1 TRBJ1-5 TRBV27 13 once CASSGTGNRAQHF TGTGCCAGCAGTGGGACAGGCAATCGGGCCCAGCATTTT
. TRBJ1-2 TRBV11-2 12 . CASSLEGNGYTF TGTGCCAGCAGCTTAGAGGGGAATGGCTACACCTTC
TRBD2 TRBJ2-7 TRBV5-5 15 . CASRVTSDLSYEQYF TGTGCCAGCAGGGTGACTAGCGATCTCTCCTACGAGCAGTACTTC
. TRBJ2-2 TRBV27 14 few CASSPPTGTGELFF TGTGCCAGCAGTCCCCCCACGGGGACCGGGGAGCTGTTTTTT
. TRBJ1-5 TRBV12-3/TRBV12-4 13 . CASRGTDYQPQHF TGTGCCAGCAGGGGGACGGACTATCAGCCCCAGCATTTT
. TRBJ2-3 TRBV7-2 13 . CASSSQPTDTQYF TGTGCCAGCAGCAGCCAACCCACAGATACGCAGTATTTT
TRBD2 TRBJ2-3 TRBV19 17 . CASSQGLGGRDADTQYF TGTGCCAGTAGCCAAGGGCTTGGCGGGAGGGATGCAGATACGCAGTATTTT
. TRBJ2-1 TRBV4-3 16 . CASSFRPGALYNEQFF TGCGCCAGCAGCTTCCGCCCCGGGGCCCTATACAATGAGCAGTTCTTC
. TRBJ2-1 TRBV27 14 . CASSFPSPYNEQFF TGTGCCAGCAGTTTCCCGAGCCCGTACAATGAGCAGTTCTTC
. TRBJ2-1 TRBV27 16 . CASSPLGSTSWNEQFF TGTGCCAGCAGTCCCCTGGGGTCGACCTCTTGGAATGAGCAGTTCTTC
TRBD1 TRBJ1-5 TRBV4-1 15 . CASSQEQGINQPQHF TGCGCCAGCAGCCAAGAACAGGGGATAAATCAGCCCCAGCATTTT
TRBD2 TRBJ2-5 TRBV6-5 15 . CASSFGGSGSGTQYF TGTGCCAGCAGCTTCGGGGGTAGCGGGAGTGGGACCCAGTACTTC
TRBD2 TRBJ2-3 TRBV3-1/TRBV3-2 15 . CASSPGTSRLDTQYF TGTGCCAGCAGCCCGGGGACTAGCCGGCTAGATACGCAGTATTTT
. TRBJ2-7 TRBV24-1 12 . CATSAGSYEQYF TGTGCCACCAGTGCGGGGTCCTACGAGCAGTACTTC
TRBD2 TRBJ2-3 TRBV3-1/TRBV3-2 16 . CASSQGFLAGPDTQYF TGTGCCAGCAGCCAAGGTTTCCTAGCGGGCCCAGATACGCAGTATTTT
TRBD2 TRBJ2-2 TRBV6-6 17 . CASSPIEWEGLGGELFF TGTGCCAGCAGTCCGATTGAATGGGAGGGCCTGGGGGGGGAGCTGTTTTTT
. TRBJ1-2 TRBV2 15 . CASSEGSGTNYGYTF TGTGCCAGCAGTGAAGGGTCAGGAACTAACTATGGCTACACCTTC
. TRBJ1-4 TRBV10-3 15 . CATQPTRRFDEKLFF TGTGCCACCCAACCCACTCGCAGGTTCGATGAAAAACTGTTTTTT
. TRBJ2-3 TRBV5-1 15 . CASSGSGGLWDTQYF TGCGCCAGCAGCGGTAGCGGTGGGCTTTGGGATACGCAGTATTTT
. TRBJ2-5 TRBV10-3 14 . CAISGAGTQETQYF TGTGCCATCAGTGGGGCAGGGACCCAAGAGACCCAGTACTTC
. TRBJ1-2 TRBV24-1 13 . CATSSQVNYGYTF TGTGCCACCAGTAGCCAGGTTAACTATGGCTACACCTTC
. TRBJ1-2 TRBV5-6 13 . CASSLSPTGGYTF TGTGCCAGCAGCTTGAGCCCTACAGGGGGCTACACCTTC
. TRBJ1-5 TRBV6-2/TRBV6-3 12 . CASSYPYQPQHF TGTGCCAGCAGTTATCCGTATCAGCCCCAGCATTTT
TRBD2 TRBJ2-3 TRBV15 15 . CATRATSGRTDTQYF TGTGCCACCCGAGCGACTAGCGGGAGAACAGATACGCAGTATTTT
. TRBJ2-1 TRBV10-3 15 once CAISETPSSYNEQFF TGTGCCATCAGTGAAACTCCCAGCTCCTACAATGAGCAGTTCTTC
TRBD1 TRBJ1-5 TRBV12-3/TRBV12-4 13 once CASSPGGNQPQHF TGTGCCAGCAGTCCAGGGGGAAATCAGCCCCAGCATTTT
. TRBJ2-2 TRBV19 14 . CASSRPDRHGELFF TGTGCCAGTAGTAGGCCCGACAGGCACGGGGAGCTGTTTTTT
TRBD1 TRBJ2-7 TRBV5-1 16 . CASSSMPGQGGDEQYF TGCGCCAGCAGCTCCATGCCGGGACAGGGTGGCGACGAGCAGTACTTC
. TRBJ2-7 TRBV3-1/TRBV3-2 13 once CASSQEPSHEQYF TGTGCCAGCAGCCAAGAACCCTCCCACGAGCAGTACTTC
. TRBJ1-1 TRBV30 14 . CAWSPGHENTEAFF TGTGCCTGGAGCCCGGGACACGAGAACACTGAAGCTTTCTTT
. TRBJ1-1 TRBV12-3/TRBV12-4 12 . CASSRRDTEAFF TGTGCCAGCAGTCGACGGGACACTGAAGCTTTCTTT
. TRBJ2-2 TRBV5-8 16 . CASSHSIRPGAGELFF TGTGCCAGCAGCCATTCTATTCGGCCGGGGGCCGGGGAGCTGTTTTTT
. TRBJ2-5 TRBV30 14 . CAWSTRRTQETQYF TGTGCCTGGAGTACTAGGAGGACCCAAGAGACCCAGTACTTC
. TRBJ2-7 TRBV5-6 13 once CASSRTASYEQYF TGTGCCAGCAGCAGGACGGCCTCCTACGAGCAGTACTTC
. TRBJ2-7 TRBV6-5 13 . CAARLLPGYEQYF TGTGCGGCAAGGCTGCTTCCAGGATACGAGCAGTACTTC